The subject of this entry is one T cell receptor (beta chain). Some clones are missing from TCRdb's copy, which holds only in-frame ones; the method was immunoSEQ multiplex PCR. This sample has about 28,000 clones; 70% to 90% occur once, and the top ten carry 14%. The treatment here: randomized to nivolumab then ipilimumab (arm A) or the reverse (arm B). Sorted cells were live CD3+CD8+, lacking CD19 and CD56, from PBMCs. The data stem from a study of sequential checkpoint blockade in melanoma. Background on the study: Arm A got nivolumab then ipilimumab; arm B the reverse, 1:1.

The CDR3 has 13 amino acids. The germline gives CDR1 SGHDT, CDR2 YYEEEE. V lost 7 bases to trimming and J lost 2 bases; unmatched junction nucleotides: 3. The rearrangement uses TRBV5-6 and TRBJ2-5, with 9 bases matching TRBD2. The TCR originated in a human donor with melanoma. Specimen: CD8+ T cells sorted from blood (inferred from file names), collected from a patient given nivolumab and ipilimumab in sequence. CDR3 nucleotides: TGTGCCAGCCTCGCGGGGGGGCAAGAGACCCAGTACTTC. Its translation is CASLAGGQETQYF. The whole variable domain, remainder taken from reference TRBV5-6 and TRBJ2-5, is DAGVTQSPTHLIKTRGQQVTLRCSPKSGHDTVSWYQQALGQGPQFIFQYYEEEERQRGNFPDRFSGHQFPNYSSELNVNALLLGDSALYLCASLAGGQETQYFGPGTRLLVL.